This is a list of T cell receptor beta chains from one sample in a study of graft-versus-host responses after intestinal transplantation. Profiled with immunoSEQ multiplex PCR; TCRdb holds only in-frame clones, not every one. The sample carries about 21,000 clones, approximately 33% recorded once. Source: alloreactive CD8+ T cells from a mixed lymphocyte reaction culture, taken before intestinal transplant. The receptors here all came from a human patient who received an intestinal transplant. Each CDR3 is given with its conserved first and last residue. The order of the fields is D gene, J gene, clone size, V gene, CDR3 DNA, CDR3 protein. D genes are given only for firm matches. Some rows have no size entry. The others give once, few or many, or a class for an expanded clone.

TRBD2 | TRBJ2-3 | NA | TRBV10-3 | TGTGCCATCAGTCTGGGACTAGCGGGGGGGCCGGGTCGTGCAGATACGCAGTATTTT | CAISLGLAGGPGRADTQYF
NA | TRBJ2-1 | NA | TRBV6-1 | TGTGCCAGCAGCTTTAACGATAATGAGCAGTTCTTC | CASSFNDNEQFF
NA | TRBJ2-3 | few | TRBV5-1 | TGCGCCAGCAGCTTCCGACAGTCTAGCACAGATACGCAGTATTTT | CASSFRQSSTDTQYF
TRBD2 | TRBJ2-5 | few | TRBV7-7 | TGTGCCAGCAGCTTTTTTCGGGGGGGTCTGAGGGAGACCCAGTACTTC | CASSFFRGGLRETQYF
TRBD1 | TRBJ1-2 | NA | TRBV27 | TGTGCCAGCAGTCTTACAGGGGACAACTATGGCTACACCTTC | CASSLTGDNYGYTF
NA | TRBJ2-3 | few | TRBV4-1 | TGCGCCAGCAGCTCGGGCCCGACAGATACGCAGTATTTT | CASSSGPTDTQYF
TRBD1 | TRBJ1-1 | NA | TRBV2 | TGTGCCAGACAGGGGGCGCTGGACACTGAAGCTTTCTTT | CARQGALDTEAFF
NA | TRBJ2-7 | NA | TRBV6-5 | TGTGCCAGCAGCCCCTTCTTTAGCGGACCTTACGAGCAGTACTTC | CASSPFFSGPYEQYF
NA | TRBJ2-7 | NA | TRBV5-4 | TGTGCCAGCAGCTTGGGGGTGGGGACCTACGAGCAGTACTTC | CASSLGVGTYEQYF
NA | TRBJ2-1 | medium-sized | TRBV7-7 | TGTGCCAGCAGCCCCCCCTGGGGGGTGGCCTACAATGAGCAGTTCTTC | CASSPPWGVAYNEQFF
NA | TRBJ2-7 | few | TRBV27 | TGTGCCAGCAGTTGGGGGCGCAGCCACGAGCAGTACTTC | CASSWGRSHEQYF
TRBD1 | TRBJ1-2 | few | TRBV5-6 | TGTGCCAGCAGCAGAGGGACAGACCAAGGAAATGGCTACACCTTC | CASSRGTDQGNGYTF
TRBD2 | TRBJ2-7 | NA | TRBV5-4 | TGTGCCAGCAGCCAAGCTAGCGGGGAGTCCTACGAGCAGTACTTC | CASSQASGESYEQYF
NA | TRBJ2-2 | few | TRBV6-5 | TGTGCCAGCAGTTACGGGATCACCGGGGAGCTGTTTTTT | CASSYGITGELFF
NA | TRBJ2-3 | NA | TRBV19 | TGTGCCAGTAGTATTCAGGAGTCTAGCACAGATACGCAGTATTTT | CASSIQESSTDTQYF
TRBD2 | TRBJ2-3 | NA | TRBV14 | TGTGCCAGCAGCCAGGACCGAACTAGCGGGGGGGTTTATAGCACAGATACGCAGTATTTT | CASSQDRTSGGVYSTDTQYF
NA | TRBJ2-5 | few | TRBV14 | TGTGCCAGCAGCCAAGTGGCTAGCTACAAAGAGACCCAGTACTTC | CASSQVASYKETQYF
TRBD2 | TRBJ2-1 | NA | TRBV5-1 | TGCGCCAGCAGCACACGGACGGGGGGGCGAGATGAGCAGTTCTTC | CASSTRTGGRDEQFF
NA | TRBJ2-7 | few | TRBV11-1 | TGTGCCAGCAGCGCCAGGGATTACGAGCAGTACTTC | CASSARDYEQYF
NA | TRBJ1-1 | NA | TRBV11-3 | TGTGCCAGCAGCTTATTGTTCATGAACACTGAAGCTTTCTTT | CASSLLFMNTEAFF
TRBD1 | TRBJ1-5 | medium-sized | TRBV6-5 | TGTGCCGCTGGGACAGGGGATATTAATCAGCCCCAGCATTTT | CAAGTGDINQPQHF
NA | TRBJ2-1 | NA | TRBV4-1 | TGCGCCAGCAGCCAGTACAAATCCTCCTACAATGAGCAGTTCTTC | CASSQYKSSYNEQFF
TRBD1 | TRBJ2-7 | few | TRBV30 | TGTGCCTGGAGTGTACAGGCAGGGGGCCACGAGCAGTACTTC | CAWSVQAGGHEQYF
NA | TRBJ2-7 | NA | TRBV11-1 | TGTGCCAGCAGCTTAGCTGGGCTTCGCTACGAGCAGTACTTC | CASSLAGLRYEQYF
TRBD2 | TRBJ2-7 | NA | TRBV6-1 | TGTGCCAGCAGTTCAGCGGGAGTCTACGAGCAGTACTTC | CASSSAGVYEQYF
NA | TRBJ1-2 | NA | TRBV5-1 | TGCGCCAGCAGCTTGGCTCACCCCTGGGAACTTGTCTATGGCTACACCTTC | CASSLAHPWELVYGYTF